Each of the 25 T cell receptor beta chains below was sequenced from the same sample in a study of T cell responses to AZD1222 COVID-19 vaccine. Generated by immunoSEQ multiplex PCR, the TCRdb table keeps only in-frame clones and is missing some. The sample carries about 97,000 clones, roughly 89% recorded once. The starting material was peripheral blood, obtained on day 0 of AZD1222 vaccination. These receptors were obtained from an adult in good health.

For the CDR3, the DNA is TGTGCCAGCGAAAAAACAGGGGCGAGCACAGATACGCAGTATTTT. Its translation: CASEKTGASTDTQYF. This chain uses TRBV25-1 with TRBJ2-3; the match to TRBD1 covers 7 bases. The CDR3 extends over 15 amino acids. Trimming at V came to 8 bases and at J to 0 bases, leaving 8 bases not matched to a gene. Per the germline V gene, CDR1 is MGHDK and CDR2 is SYGVNS.

This chain links TRBV28 with TRBJ2-1; 8 nucleotides line up with TRBD1. The CDR3 consists of 15 residues. Germline V CDR1 and CDR2: MDHEN, SYDVKM. With 4 bases clipped from V and 8 bases from J, the junction kept 10 bases outside the gene matches. CDR3 protein: CASSSPGQGGDEQFF. The CDR3, as DNA: TGTGCCAGCAGTTCTCCAGGACAGGGCGGCGATGAGCAGTTCTTC.

The CDR3 DNA is TGTGCCAGCACACTGAACCGGGACAGGGGTGATGGCTACACCTTC. Amino acids: CASTLNRDRGDGYTF. The chain uses TRBV10-3 and TRBJ1-2, with 10 bases identical to TRBD1. The CDR3 spans 15 residues. In germline, CDR1 is ENHRY, CDR2 SYGVKD. The ends lost 10 bases at V and 6 bases at J; junction bases unmatched: 14.

The chain joins TRBV19 to TRBJ2-5, with TRBD1 as a possible D gene (6 bases). Trimming removed 3 bases from V and 4 bases from J, with 15 bases in between. Germline V lookup: CDR1 LNHDA, CDR2 SQIVND (reference sequence). The CDR3 extends over 15 amino acids. The CDR3 loop is CASSISGVYRETQYF. CDR3 nucleotide sequence: TGTGCCAGTAGTATCTCAGGGGTTTACCGAGAGACCCAGTACTTC.

This chain uses TRBV28 with TRBJ2-1; D ambiguous. This CDR3 contains 16 residues. Germline CDR1 and CDR2: MDHEN and SYDVKM. Between the trimmed V and J ends, which lost 5 bases and 3 bases, there was a span of 17 bases. The CDR3: CASSQGFVANYNEQFF. CDR3 nucleotide sequence: TGTGCCAGCAGTCAAGGTTTTGTCGCGAACTACAATGAGCAGTTCTTC.

This chain connects TRBV2 to TRBJ2-6, with TRBD1 as a possible D gene (5 bases). This CDR3 spans 14 amino acids. Looked up from germline, CDR1 is SNHLY and CDR2 is FYNNEI. V was pared by 6 bases and J by 3 bases, with 9 bases between. CDR3 in amino acids: CASSGDSGANVLTF. As DNA, the CDR3 is TGTGCCAGCAGCGGAGACAGTGGGGCCAACGTCCTGACTTTC.

This sequence joins TRBV5-1 and TRBJ2-7; D is ambiguous. Germline V gene lookup returns CDR1 SGHRS and CDR2 YFSETQ. Trimming removed 3 bases from V and 4 bases from J, with 11 bases in between. This CDR3 has 13 amino acids. The CDR3 nucleotides read TGCGCCAGCAGCTCCGGGTCTCCATACGAGCAGTACTTC. Encoded protein: CASSSGSPYEQYF.

V and J are TRBV19 and TRBJ2-3; D tentatively fits TRBD1 or TRBD2 (5 bases each). The V gene's germline CDR1 is LNHDA and CDR2 SQIVND (reference sequence). This CDR3 has 16 amino acids. Trimming took off 7 bases at V and 1 base at J, with 18 bases between the two ends. The CDR3 here is CASKVHGDGGTDTQYF. Written as DNA, the CDR3 is TGTGCCAGTAAGGTACACGGGGACGGAGGCACAGATACGCAGTATTTT.

The chain links TRBV5-1 to TRBJ1-2; D remains unclear. This CDR3 contains 14 residues. Germline V gene lookup returns CDR1 SGHRS and CDR2 YFSETQ. Trimming shortened V by 4 bases and J by 5 bases, and 15 bases separated the two germline ends. The CDR3 loop reads CASSPALALYGYTF. The CDR3, as DNA: TGCGCCAGCAGCCCGGCCTTGGCCTTATATGGCTACACCTTC.

In its sample, this clone was seen a few times. V is TRBV12-3 or TRBV12-4 and J is TRBJ1-2, with no clear D. Trimming stripped 6 bases from V and 3 bases from J, with 11 bases between. CDR3 length: 13 residues. Written as DNA, the CDR3 is TGTGCCAGCAGGGTGGGCAGTTACTATGGCTACACCTTC. It is translated as CASRVGSYYGYTF.

This clone has only a few counts. The gene calls are TRBV7-6 and TRBJ2-5; TRBD2 matches 8 bases. There are 15 residues in the CDR3. V lost 2 bases, J lost 2 bases, and 4 bases stayed unmatched. The germline V gene has CDR1 SGHVS and CDR2 FNYEAQ. The CDR3 is CASSLSSGVQETQYF. The CDR3 region has the DNA TGTGCCAGCAGCTTAAGTAGCGGGGTACAAGAGACCCAGTACTTC. The full variable domain, with the rest looked up from reference TRBV7-6 and TRBJ2-5, is GAGVSQSPRYKVTKRGQDVALRCDPISGHVSLYWYRQALGQGPEFLTYFNYEAQQDKSGLPNDRFSAERPEGSISTLTIQRTEQRDSAMYRCASSLSSGVQETQYFGPGTRLLVL.

The rearrangement uses TRBV28 and TRBJ1-2; 7 bases agree with TRBD1. The CDR3 is 15 amino acids. Germline V gene lookup returns CDR1 MDHEN and CDR2 SYDVKM. The V segment lost 2 bases and the J segment 4 bases; nucleotides outside the gene matches: 7. CDR3 DNA sequence: TGTGCCAGCAGTTTACCGCAGACAGGGCTCTATGGCTACACCTTC. Translation gives CASSLPQTGLYGYTF.

This rearrangement joins TRBV30 to TRBJ1-6, with D uncertain. Germline CDR1 GTSNPN, CDR2 SVGIG (reference sequence). The CDR3 has 13 amino acids. The V end was cut by 0 bases, the J end by 11 bases, with 11 bases between. In DNA form, the CDR3 reads TGTGCCTGGAGTGTCGACTCTAACACACCCCTCCACTTT. It codes for CAWSVDSNTPLHF.

The chain recombines TRBV9 with TRBJ2-7, with D tentatively TRBD2 (5 bases). The CDR3 contains 15 residues. Germline CDR1 is SGDLS and CDR2 is YYNGEE. Trimming cost V 1 base and J 5 bases, with 16 bases left between them. In DNA, the CDR3 is TGTGCCAGCAGCGTACGGGGAGCCGGTCTCGACGAGCAGTACTTC. This gives the protein CASSVRGAGLDEQYF.

The V call is TRBV18, the J call TRBJ2-3; no clear D. V gave up 0 bases and J gave up 5 bases, with 6 bases separating them. CDR3 size: 13 residues. Germline loops: CDR1 KGHSH, CDR2 LQKENI. The CDR3 loop is CASSPPVIDTQYF. The DNA of the CDR3 is TGTGCCAGCTCACCACCGGTTATAGATACGCAGTATTTT. The variable domain in full, completed from reference TRBV18 and TRBJ2-3, reads NAGVMQNPRHLVRRRGQEARLRCSPMKGHSHVYWYRQLPEEGLKFMVYLQKENIIDESGMPKERFSAEFPKEGPSILRIQQVVRGDSAAYFCASSPPVIDTQYFGPGTRLTVL.

The genes are TRBV3-1 (or the pseudogene TRBV3-2) and TRBJ2-7; D unresolved. This CDR3 contains 13 residues. V shed 2 bases and J shed 3 bases, with 8 bases lying between them. The germline V gene has CDR1 LGHDT and CDR2 YNNKEL (reference sequence). Written as DNA, the CDR3 is TGTGCCAGCAGCCAAATGCCCATCTACGAGCAGTACTTC. Translated: CASSQMPIYEQYF.

This rearrangement joins TRBV6-5 to TRBJ2-7, with a tentative D call TRBD2 (5 bases). CDR1 and CDR2 (germline): MNHEY, SVGAGI. The CDR3 is 15 amino acids. Trimming removed 2 bases at V and 0 bases at J, with 11 bases between. As DNA, the CDR3 is TGTGCCAGCAGTTACGGGAGTCCCCTCTCCTACGAGCAGTACTTC. This codes for CASSYGSPLSYEQYF.

The chain uses TRBV7-2 and TRBJ2-5, with 7 positions matching TRBD1. This CDR3 is 14 amino acids long. V was pared by 5 bases and J by 2 bases, with 5 bases of the junction left unmatched. In germline, CDR1 is SGHTA, CDR2 FQGNSA. The CDR3 coding sequence is TGTGCCAGCAGCCTTAACAGGGGACAAGAGACCCAGTACTTC. Encoded protein: CASSLNRGQETQYF.

V gene TRBV18 combines with J gene TRBJ1-1, with D perhaps matching TRBD1 (5 bases). This CDR3 has 13 residues. Germline values: CDR1 KGHSH, CDR2 LQKENI. The germline V and J ends were trimmed by 3 bases and 5 bases, with 10 bases remaining between them. CDR3 sequence (DNA): TGTGCCAGCTCACCCCCGGGGGGGACTGAAGCTTTCTTT. Its translation: CASSPPGGTEAFF.

The V call is TRBV6-1, the J call TRBJ1-5, with 12 bases matching TRBD1. Germline values: CDR1 MNHNS, CDR2 SASEGT. The CDR3 has 18 amino acids. The V gene end was trimmed by 2 bases and the J gene end by 1 base; junction bases not matched to a gene: 6. The CDR3 DNA sequence: TGTGCCAGCAGTGAAAGGGGACAGGGGGCGCGAAGCAATCAGCCCCAGCATTTT. It specifies CASSERGQGARSNQPQHF.

V gene TRBV7-2 combines with J gene TRBJ1-2; 7 nucleotides align to TRBD1. CDR3 length: 13 residues. Per the germline V gene, CDR1 is SGHTA and CDR2 is FQGNSA. V trimming: 5 bases; J trimming: 8 bases; junction bases outside the gene matches: 8. As DNA, the CDR3 is TGTGCCAGCAGCCCTCGACAGGGATTGGGCTACACCTTC. Its protein product is CASSPRQGLGYTF.

The V and J genes are TRBV2 and TRBJ2-7; the D is unclear. From germline, CDR1 is SNHLY and CDR2 FYNNEI. This CDR3 spans 13 amino acids. The V end lost 7 bases, the J end lost 3 bases, and 13 bases lay between the germline ends. This chain's CDR3 is CASTPPGFYEQYF. CDR3 nucleotide sequence: TGTGCCAGCACCCCCCCGGGCTTCTACGAGCAGTACTTC.

This clone was observed a handful of times. The chain employs TRBV27 and TRBJ2-3; 10 bases are a match to TRBD2. V was pared by 4 bases and J by 1 base, with 5 bases of the junction left unmatched. The CDR3 consists of 16 residues. Germline CDR1 is MNHEY and CDR2 is SMNVEV (reference sequence). CDR3 in amino acids: CASSSSLAGGTDTQYF. The CDR3 coding sequence is TGTGCCAGCAGTTCCTCCCTAGCGGGAGGCACAGATACGCAGTATTTT.

CDR3 sequence: CASSLAVLGLNSPLHF. CDR3 coding DNA: TGTGCCAGCAGCTTGGCCGTCTTGGGATTGAATTCACCCCTCCACTTT. The V and J genes are TRBV5-4 and TRBJ1-6; D unclear. V dropped 0 bases and J dropped 7 bases, with 14 bases sitting between them. CDR3 size: 16 residues. Germline V gene lookup returns CDR1 SGHNT and CDR2 YYREEE (reference sequence).

In its sample, this clone was seen once. The V call is TRBV9, the J call TRBJ1-3; unclear D gene. The CDR3 runs 16 residues. V was pared by 0 bases and J by 0 bases, with 10 bases between. Germline-derived CDR1 and CDR2 are SGDLS and YYNGEE. CDR3 sequence (DNA): TGTGCCAGCAGCGTAGGCCGATCGAGCTCTGGAAACACCATATATTTT. Amino acids: CASSVGRSSSGNTIYF. The full variable domain, its missing parts supplied by reference TRBV9 and TRBJ1-3, is DSGVTQTPKHLITATGQRVTLRCSPRSGDLSVYWYQQSLDQGLQFLIQYYNGEERAKGNILERFSAQQFPDLHSELNLSSLELGDSALYFCASSVGRSSSGNTIYFGEGSWLTVV.